This TCR beta chain was identified during a study of blood T cell repertoires in COVID-19 (TCRdb year 2020). A note on the overall study: Samples covering the acute and convalescent phases of COVID-19 were provided by collaborators in the United States, Italy and Spain. Where available, HLA class I and class II types were obtained from metadata supplied by the sample provider rather than from assay-based typing. The material from the prospective study consisted of cDNA or gDNA derived from T cells, B-cell-depleted T cells, or PBMCs. The repertoires were released in a freely available public database meant as a resource for research on the immune response to SARS-CoV-2. The samples were drawn from the first 160 participants of the ongoing ImmuneRACE study and from 1,200 or so subjects provided by 6 global collaborators. Sample metadata almost always included a de-identified subject ID, COVID-19 status, age in years and sex. The dataset comprised deeply sampled blood TCRbeta repertoires from subjects exposed to, actively infected with, or recovered from COVID-19.

Overall results and qualifications from the work: Clinical and demographic metadata were provided uncurated, with the amount varying by source and participant.

The CDR3 spans 14 residues, from the cysteine through the phenylalanine. The kept DNA is CDR3 alone, 42 bases in frame from the first base. CDR1 and CDR2 are drawn from the germline V gene: SGHAT, FQNNGV. V is clipped by 5 bases and J by 4 bases, and the sequence between their germline boundaries is 13 bases long. Turning to this clone: Its antigen is currently not known. The sample holds no much larger clone one base away, and base qualities are not on file.

The immunoSEQ Assay, a bias-controlled multiplex PCR, was used to amplify TCRbeta CDR3 regions from genomic DNA. Per the authors' processing: The number of nucleated cells in each sample was estimated by amplification of reference gene primers within the assay. To quantify the absolute abundance of each unique TCRbeta CDR3 rearrangement, sequence reads were collapsed and filtered. Productive Simpson clonality was computed per sample as the square root of Simpson's diversity index over productive rearrangements. TCRdb mirrors the immuneACCESS table, restricted to in-frame sequences. Some clones are absent from its copies; in checked studies, under half trace to an unresolved V gene, and the reason for the others is unknown. The D gene and trimming were derived from the DNA, and the V and J assignments and clone size from that table. For this sample the table gives approximately 20,000 clones, of which over 65% were detected only once. The ten top clones hold roughly 5.5% of the sample.

Whole blood was collected in K2EDTA tubes by collaborating institutions according to the institutions' own protocols. For TCRbeta analysis, collaborator samples were shipped as frozen whole blood, as isolated PBMCs, or as DNA extracted from either sample type. The chain is assembled from TRBV11-2 and TRBJ2-3; TRBD2 is perhaps the D gene, given 5 matching bases. The clonotype originates from a human donor in a cohort sampled during active COVID-19. The sequenced material came from peripheral blood. The DNA sequence is TGTGCCAGCAGCAGGGAGAACGGGGCAGATACGCAGTATTTT. Translated, it reads CASSRENGADTQYF. Supplemented by the reference TRBV11-2 and TRBJ2-3 proteins around the CDR3, the complete variable domain is EAGVAQSPRYKIIEKRQSVAFWCNPISGHATLYWYQQILGQGPKLLIQFQNNGVVDDSQLPKDRFSAERLKGVDSTLKIQPAKLEDSAVYLCASSRENGADTQYFGPGTRLTVL.